Below, 27 T cell receptor beta chains from the same sample are listed, as sequenced in a study of blood T cell repertoires in COVID-19. Clones were read by immunoSEQ multiplex PCR, and TCRdb kept only the in-frame ones, dropping some. The table lists 90,000 to 130,000 clones, 65% to 90% of them singletons. Sequenced input: peripheral blood. The receptors here all came from a woman in her sixties or seventies with acute or convalescent COVID-19.

The chain carries TRBV7-2 and TRBJ2-7; D is uncertain. V was cut by 5 bases and J by 6 bases, with 11 bases left in between. CDR1 and CDR2 from the germline V gene are SGHTA and FQGNSA. The CDR3 runs to 12 residues. CDR3 in DNA: TGTGCCAGCAGCCCCCGCAGGTTCGAGCAGTACTTC. Encoded protein: CASSPRRFEQYF.

The chain has TRBV5-6 and TRBJ2-7; D remains unclear. This CDR3 spans 12 amino acids. The germline gives CDR1 SGHDT, CDR2 YYEEEE. The germline V and J ends were trimmed by 2 bases and 3 bases, with 6 bases remaining between them. This CDR3 is CASSFFGYEQYF. In DNA form, the CDR3 reads TGTGCCAGCAGCTTTTTCGGCTACGAGCAGTACTTC.

The chain recombines TRBV28 with TRBJ1-4; no definite D call. The CDR3 runs to 15 residues. CDR1 and CDR2 from the germline V gene are MDHEN and SYDVKM. Trimming stripped 6 bases from V and 6 bases from J, with 17 bases between. This chain's CDR3 is CASSSPRERDEKLFF. CDR3 sequence (DNA): TGTGCCAGCAGCTCCCCTCGGGAGAGAGATGAAAAACTGTTTTTT.

This chain uses TRBV11-2 with TRBJ2-3; TRBD2 matches at 7 bases. The CDR3 sequence is 15 residues long. CDR1 and CDR2 (germline): SGHAT, FQNNGV. The V and J ends lost 2 bases and 3 bases, in that order; junction bases with no gene match: 5. The CDR3 coding sequence is TGTGCCAGCAGCTTAATGGGGGGGTGGACAGATACGCAGTATTTT. Translating it yields CASSLMGGWTDTQYF. The full variable domain, its missing parts supplied by reference TRBV11-2 and TRBJ2-3, is EAGVAQSPRYKIIEKRQSVAFWCNPISGHATLYWYQQILGQGPKLLIQFQNNGVVDDSQLPKDRFSAERLKGVDSTLKIQPAKLEDSAVYLCASSLMGGWTDTQYFGPGTRLTVL.

The rearrangement uses TRBV4-1 and TRBJ1-2; 11 nucleotides align to TRBD1. Germline CDR1 reads MGHRA; CDR2 reads YSYEKL. Unmatched junction bases numbered 5, after V lost 4 bases and J lost 4 bases. CDR3 length: 15 residues. CDR3 nucleotide sequence: TGCGCCAGCAGCCGCGGACAGGGGGCTGGCTATGGCTACACCTTC. Its protein is CASSRGQGAGYGYTF.

The chain uses TRBV11-2 and TRBJ2-3; tentatively, D is TRBD2 (5 bases). V was pared by 8 bases and J by 0 bases, with 18 bases between. The CDR3 spans 16 residues. Germline V gene sequence: CDR1 SGHAT, CDR2 FQNNGV. This CDR3 reads CASETQRATSTDTQYF. In DNA, the CDR3 is TGTGCCAGCGAAACCCAGAGGGCCACTAGCACAGATACGCAGTATTTT.

The V gene is TRBV9, the J gene TRBJ1-1, with D uncertain. Per the germline V gene, CDR1 is SGDLS and CDR2 is YYNGEE. V was cut by 4 bases and J by 6 bases, with 22 bases left in between. CDR3 length: 16 residues. CDR3 region: CASSPPGGRVEAEAFF. The CDR3, as DNA: TGTGCCAGCAGCCCGCCGGGAGGAAGGGTGGAAGCTGAAGCTTTCTTT.

The CDR3 coding sequence is TGTGCCAGCAGCCAACCCCCTTGGGAGGGGTCAAGCACCATATATTTT. Translating gives CASSQPPWEGSSTIYF. V usage is TRBV3-1 (or the pseudogene TRBV3-2) and J usage is TRBJ1-3; TRBD1 is a possible D gene (5 bases). The CDR3 is made up of 16 amino acids. Germline CDR1 is LGHDT and CDR2 is YNNKEL (reference sequence). V was pared by 2 bases and J by 9 bases, with 20 bases between.

This clone was observed once. The chain is built from TRBV24-1 and TRBJ2-2; TRBD1 aligns across 7 bases. This CDR3 has 14 amino acids. In germline, CDR1 is KGHDR, CDR2 SFDVKD. After removal of 7 bases from V and 3 bases from J, the junction contained 4 bases not matched to a gene. The DNA for the CDR3 is TGTGCCACCAGCCCGGGACAGCACACCGGGGAGCTGTTTTTT. This gives the protein CATSPGQHTGELFF.

V and J are TRBV7-9 and TRBJ1-1; D uncertain. Germline V gene data show CDR1 as SEHNR and CDR2 as FQNEAQ (reference sequence). Trimming left V 1 base short and J 7 bases short, with 10 bases between. The CDR3 contains 13 residues. Written as DNA, the CDR3 is TGTGCCAGCAGCTTAGGGGTACGCGGTGAAGCTTTCTTT. Its protein is CASSLGVRGEAFF.

This chain links TRBV7-2 with TRBJ1-2, with D tentatively TRBD1 (6 bases). Trimming pared 1 base from V and 3 bases from J, leaving 12 bases between. There are 15 residues in the CDR3. Germline CDR1 SGHTA, CDR2 FQGNSA. The CDR3 nucleotides read TGTGCCAGCAGCTTAGTGGCAGGGGACGACTATGGCTACACCTTC. It is translated as CASSLVAGDDYGYTF.

V and J are TRBV7-3 and TRBJ2-5, with D perhaps matching TRBD1 (6 bases). Trimming shortened V by 5 bases and J by 2 bases, and 15 bases separated the two germline ends. This CDR3 is built from 15 residues. Per the germline V gene, CDR1 is SGHTA and CDR2 is FQGTGA. DNA for the CDR3: TGTGCCAGCAGCCCCATCCGGACAGTTCAAGAGACCCAGTACTTC. Residues: CASSPIRTVQETQYF.

V gene TRBV5-5 combines with J gene TRBJ1-3; perhaps TRBD1 as D (5 bases). From germline, CDR1 is SGHKS and CDR2 YYEKEE (reference sequence). Trimming took off 7 bases at V and 4 bases at J, with 12 bases between the two ends. The length of the CDR3 is 13 residues. The DNA of the CDR3 is TGTGCCAGCGGACCAGGGTGGGGAAACACCATATATTTT. Translating it yields CASGPGWGNTIYF.

V gene TRBV30 combines with J gene TRBJ1-1; 11 bases are shared with TRBD1. This CDR3 contains 14 residues. The trim removed 0 bases at V and 7 bases at J, leaving 4 bases unmatched. CDR1 and CDR2 from the germline V gene are GTSNPN and SVGIG (reference sequence). CDR3 region: CAWSVGQGAIEAFF. The CDR3 bases are TGTGCCTGGAGTGTAGGACAGGGGGCGATTGAAGCTTTCTTT.

The CDR3 here is CSVETGLHNSPLHF. The CDR3 DNA is TGCAGCGTTGAAACGGGACTCCATAATTCACCCCTCCACTTT. The rearrangement links TRBV29-1 to TRBJ1-6; tentatively, D is TRBD1 (5 bases). CDR1 and CDR2 from the germline V gene are SQVTM and ANQGSEA. V dropped 2 bases and J dropped 5 bases, with 10 bases sitting between them. CDR3 length: 14 amino acids.

The chain recombines TRBV30 with TRBJ1-5; no reliable D call. The CDR3 sequence is 14 residues long. V was pared by 2 bases and J by 6 bases, with 14 bases between. Germline CDR1 is GTSNPN and CDR2 is SVGIG (reference sequence). As DNA, the CDR3 is TGTGCCTGGAGTTTAGGCGGGCTTGGTCAGCCCCAGCATTTT. Encoded protein: CAWSLGGLGQPQHF.

About this clone: At one end the junction does not follow the germline gene, possibly because of a read error. This chain uses TRBV5-1 with TRBJ1-4, with 7 bases lining up with TRBD1. From germline, CDR1 is SGHRS and CDR2 YFSETQ. The CDR3 has 14 amino acids. This chain's CDR3 is CASTLGQGDEKLFF. CDR3 nucleotide sequence: TGCGCCAGCACCTTGGGGCAGGGGGATGAAAAACTGTTTTTT.

The rearrangement links TRBV18 to TRBJ1-1; 7 bases agree with TRBD1. The CDR3 has 12 amino acids. V trimming: 2 bases; J trimming: 7 bases; junction bases outside the gene matches: 1. Germline CDR1 is KGHSH and CDR2 is LQKENI. The CDR3 region has the DNA TGTGCCAGCTCACCAGGGACAGTTGAAGCTTTCTTT. Its protein is CASSPGTVEAFF.

The V call is TRBV28, the J call TRBJ2-2, with TRBD1 identical over 9 bases. There are 15 residues in the CDR3. Germline CDR1 and CDR2: MDHEN and SYDVKM. After removal of 4 bases from V and 6 bases from J, the junction contained 6 bases not matched to a gene. The CDR3 sequence is CASSSPGQGAGELFF. CDR3 coding DNA: TGTGCCAGCAGTTCCCCGGGACAGGGTGCCGGGGAGCTGTTTTTT. The whole variable domain, remainder taken from reference TRBV28 and TRBJ2-2, is DVKVTQSSRYLVKRTGEKVFLECVQDMDHENMFWYRQDPGLGLRLIYFSYDVKMKEKGDIPEGYSVSREKKERFSLILESASTNQTSMYLCASSSPGQGAGELFFGEGSRLTVL.

This clone came up once. The J gene is TRBJ1-3, the V gene TRBV5-4, with 7 bases aligning to TRBD1. The CDR3 is 15 amino acids. V dropped 4 bases and J dropped 4; count of bases not matched to a gene: 8. Germline CDR1 and CDR2: SGHNT and YYREEE (reference sequence). CDR3 DNA sequence: TGTGCCAGCAGCGACCACAGGGGTTGGGGAAACACCATATATTTT. Its protein product is CASSDHRGWGNTIYF.

This chain connects TRBV5-8 to TRBJ1-6; D may be TRBD1 (6 bases). V shed 5 bases and J shed 6 bases, with 15 bases lying between them. Germline V gene sequence: CDR1 SGHTS, CDR2 YDEGEE. The CDR3 sequence is 15 residues long. The CDR3 here is CASRTRTASNSPLHF. Here the CDR3 DNA reads TGTGCCAGCAGAACCAGGACAGCTTCTAATTCACCCCTCCACTTT.

The CDR3 DNA reads TGTGCCATCGGACCCCGGGGGACCGCGGCCACTGAAGCTTTCTTT. The encoded protein is CAIGPRGTAATEAFF. This chain links TRBV10-3 with TRBJ1-1; a weak D match, TRBD1 (5 bases). The CDR3 totals 15 residues. V was cut by 8 bases and J by 4 bases, with 20 bases left in between. Per the germline V gene, CDR1 is ENHRY and CDR2 is SYGVKD.

This clone was counted between two and nine times. The chain carries TRBV27 and TRBJ1-1, with D possibly TRBD1 on 6 matching bases. CDR1 and CDR2 from the germline V gene are MNHEY and SMNVEV (reference sequence). This CDR3 comprises 15 residues. With 4 bases removed from V and 0 bases from J, the gap between germline ends came to 12 bases. CDR3 loop: CASSSRGALNTEAFF. As DNA, the CDR3 is TGTGCCAGCAGTTCACGGGGGGCGTTGAACACTGAAGCTTTCTTT.

The rearrangement uses TRBV12-5 and TRBJ1-2; TRBD1 might be the D (6 bases). V lost 1 base and J 3 bases, leaving 9 bases between the germline ends. CDR1 is LGHNT and CDR2 is FRNRAP in the germline V gene. CDR3 length: 14 residues. The CDR3 DNA follows: TGTGCTAGTGGTTTGGAAACAGGGTACTATGGCTACACCTTC. Translated, it gives CASGLETGYYGYTF.

This clone was counted once. This sequence joins TRBV10-3 and TRBJ2-3, with D perhaps matching TRBD2 (6 bases). With 3 bases removed from V and 2 bases from J, the gap between germline ends came to 9 bases. CDR3 length: 14 residues. CDR1 and CDR2 from the germline V gene are ENHRY and SYGVKD. CDR3 region: CAISDGTLTDTQYF. Written as DNA, the CDR3 is TGTGCCATCAGTGACGGGACTCTCACAGATACGCAGTATTTT.

V is TRBV7-9 and J is TRBJ1-5; a weak D match, TRBD1 (5 bases). The CDR3 spans 14 residues. The germline V gene has CDR1 SEHNR and CDR2 FQNEAQ (reference sequence). Trimming removed 5 bases from V and 0 bases from J, with 8 bases in between. CDR3 in amino acids: CASSLTDSNQPQHF. The CDR3 DNA follows: TGTGCCAGCAGCCTGACAGATAGCAATCAGCCCCAGCATTTT.

The V and J genes are TRBV5-6 and TRBJ2-7; 13 nucleotides align to TRBD2. The CDR3 extends over 16 amino acids. V was clipped by 6 bases and J by 2 bases; unmatched bases: 8. CDR1 is SGHDT, CDR2 YYEEEE, per germline. CDR3 protein: CASTIIGTSGAYEQYF. CDR3 bases: TGTGCCAGCACCATAATAGGGACTAGCGGGGCCTACGAGCAGTACTTC.